This TCR beta chain was identified during a study of shared clonotypes between healthy human individuals. The V gene's germline CDR1 is GTSNPN and CDR2 SVGIG (reference sequence). The CDR3 extends over 13 amino acids. Every contributor of samples was a Caucasian grown-up residing in Nashville, Tennessee. Only in-frame clones appear in the TCRdb table, and some are missing; sequencing was by immunoSEQ multiplex PCR. The table lists under 600,000 clones, roughly 79% of them singletons, with 12% in the top ten. A word on this clone: The germline gene is not matched at one end of the junction; a read error may be the cause.

The source material was PBMCs. This receptor was identified in a woman between 40 and 50 years old in good health. Some clones in this sample may be carry-over from other donors' samples. The V and J genes are TRBV30 and TRBJ2-7; D remains unclear. The CDR3 loop is CAWSVGRLSEQHF. In DNA, the CDR3 is TGTGCCTGGAGTGTAGGGCGATTATCCGAGCAGCACTTC.